The rows below give T cell receptor beta chains drawn from one sample of a study of CD8+ T cells in alopecia areata. TCRdb's table, derived via immunoSEQ multiplex PCR, lists solely in-frame clones and lacks some. The data contain 220,000 or so clones, around 62% of them singletons. Sequenced material: CD4+ T cells sorted from blood, taken at week 0. These receptors were obtained from a human donor with alopecia areata. The conserved cysteine and the conserved F or W are not part of the CDR3 here. D genes are given only for firm matches.

v_call: TRBV11-2; d_call: TRBD1; cdr3_aa: ASSLGTAENQPQH
v_call: TRBV29-1; d_call: TRBD2; cdr3_aa: SVERGRAFNEQF
v_call: TRBV29-1; d_call: -; cdr3_aa: SVERGRGTDTQY
v_call: TRBV25-1; d_call: -; cdr3_aa: ASSRDTKNYGYT
v_call: TRBV18; d_call: -; cdr3_aa: ASSPQGGYNEQF
v_call: TRBV29-1; d_call: TRBD2; cdr3_aa: SVRGLAGYTGELF
v_call: TRBV18; d_call: -; cdr3_aa: ASSPGSKNTEAF
v_call: TRBV29-1; d_call: TRBD1; cdr3_aa: SVGDRAVSGANVLT
v_call: TRBV29-1; d_call: -; cdr3_aa: SVVGHKNTEAF
v_call: TRBV27; d_call: TRBD1; cdr3_aa: ASKSGQGLYGYT
v_call: TRBV5-1; d_call: TRBD1; cdr3_aa: ASTSTGATEAF
v_call: TRBV10-2; d_call: TRBD1; cdr3_aa: ASSERGQTDTQY
v_call: TRBV4-2; d_call: -; cdr3_aa: ASSSFLSTDTQY
v_call: TRBV30; d_call: -; cdr3_aa: AWRAAQGVNSPLH
v_call: TRBV2; d_call: -; cdr3_aa: ASSETGSNQPQH
v_call: TRBV9; d_call: TRBD1; cdr3_aa: ASSATGTVSEQY
v_call: TRBV29-1; d_call: -; cdr3_aa: SVEGGVQTQY
v_call: TRBV7-9; d_call: -; cdr3_aa: ASSSNRARGNEKLF